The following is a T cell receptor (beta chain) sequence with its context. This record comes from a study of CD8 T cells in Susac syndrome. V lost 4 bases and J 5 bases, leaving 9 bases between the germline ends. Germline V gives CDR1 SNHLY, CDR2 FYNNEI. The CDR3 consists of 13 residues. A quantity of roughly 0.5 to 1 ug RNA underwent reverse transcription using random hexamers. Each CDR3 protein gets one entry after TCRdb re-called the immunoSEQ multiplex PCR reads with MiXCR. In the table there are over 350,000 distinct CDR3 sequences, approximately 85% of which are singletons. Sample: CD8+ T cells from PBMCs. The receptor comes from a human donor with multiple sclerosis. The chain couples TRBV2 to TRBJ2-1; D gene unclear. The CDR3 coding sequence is TGTGCCAGCAGTGGAGGCTATAACAATGAGCAGTTCTTC. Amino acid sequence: CASSGGYNNEQFF.